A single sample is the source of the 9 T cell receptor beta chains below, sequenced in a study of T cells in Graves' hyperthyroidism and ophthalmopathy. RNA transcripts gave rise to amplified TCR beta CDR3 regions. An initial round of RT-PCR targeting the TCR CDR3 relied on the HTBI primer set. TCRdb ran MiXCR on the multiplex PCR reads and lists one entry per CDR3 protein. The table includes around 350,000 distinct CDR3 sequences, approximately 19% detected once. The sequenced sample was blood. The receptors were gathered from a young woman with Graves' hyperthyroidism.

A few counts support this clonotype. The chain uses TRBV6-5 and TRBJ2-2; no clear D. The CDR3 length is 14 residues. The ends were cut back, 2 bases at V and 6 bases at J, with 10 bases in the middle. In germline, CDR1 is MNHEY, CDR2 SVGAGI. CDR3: CASSYGSGAGELFF. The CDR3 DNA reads TGTGCCAGCAGTTACGGCTCAGGCGCCGGGGAGCTGTTTTTT.

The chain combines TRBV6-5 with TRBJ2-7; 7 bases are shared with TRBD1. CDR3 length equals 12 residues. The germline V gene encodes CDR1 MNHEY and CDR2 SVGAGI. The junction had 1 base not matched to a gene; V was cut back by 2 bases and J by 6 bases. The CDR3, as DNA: TGTGCCAGCAGTTACCCAGGGGGCGAGCAGTACTTC. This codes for CASSYPGGEQYF.

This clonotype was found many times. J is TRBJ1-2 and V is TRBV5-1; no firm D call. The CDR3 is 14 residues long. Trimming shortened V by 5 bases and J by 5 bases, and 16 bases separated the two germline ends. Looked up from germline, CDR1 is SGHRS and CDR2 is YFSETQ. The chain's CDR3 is CASSETLRGYGYTF. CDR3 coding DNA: TGCGCCAGCAGTGAGACCCTCAGAGGGTATGGCTACACCTTC.

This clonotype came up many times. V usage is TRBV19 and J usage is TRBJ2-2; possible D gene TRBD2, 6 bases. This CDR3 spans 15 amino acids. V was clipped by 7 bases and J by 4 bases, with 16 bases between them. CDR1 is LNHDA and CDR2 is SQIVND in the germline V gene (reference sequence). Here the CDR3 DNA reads TGTGCCAGTACCGAAAGGGGACTTCTCACCGGGGAGCTGTTTTTT. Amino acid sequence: CASTERGLLTGELFF.

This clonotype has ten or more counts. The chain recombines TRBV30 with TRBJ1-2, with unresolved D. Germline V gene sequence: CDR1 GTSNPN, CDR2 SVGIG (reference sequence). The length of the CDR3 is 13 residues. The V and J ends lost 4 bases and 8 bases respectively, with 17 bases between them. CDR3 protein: CAWIFSGRVGYTF. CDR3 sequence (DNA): TGTGCCTGGATCTTTTCCGGCAGAGTCGGCTACACCTTC.

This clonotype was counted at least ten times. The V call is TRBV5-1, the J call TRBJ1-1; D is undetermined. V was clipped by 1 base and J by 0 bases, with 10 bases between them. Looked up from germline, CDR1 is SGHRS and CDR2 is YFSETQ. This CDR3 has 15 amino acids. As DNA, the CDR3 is TGCGCCAGCAGCTTGATACCTGGGATGAACACTGAAGCTTTCTTT. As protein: CASSLIPGMNTEAFF.

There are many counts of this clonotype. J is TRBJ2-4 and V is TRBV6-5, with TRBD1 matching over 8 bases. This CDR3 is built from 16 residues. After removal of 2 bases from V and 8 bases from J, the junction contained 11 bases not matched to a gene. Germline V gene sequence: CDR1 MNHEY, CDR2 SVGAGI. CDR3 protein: CASSYVLDRGIYIQYF. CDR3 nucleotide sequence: TGTGCCAGCAGTTACGTCTTAGACAGGGGAATATACATTCAGTACTTC.

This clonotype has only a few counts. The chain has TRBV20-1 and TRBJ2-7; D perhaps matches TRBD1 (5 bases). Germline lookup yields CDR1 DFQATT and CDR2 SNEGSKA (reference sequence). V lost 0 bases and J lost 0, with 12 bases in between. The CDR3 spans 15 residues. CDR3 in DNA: TGCAGTGCTAGAGATCAAGGAAGGGGCTCCTACGAGCAGTACTTC. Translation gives CSARDQGRGSYEQYF.

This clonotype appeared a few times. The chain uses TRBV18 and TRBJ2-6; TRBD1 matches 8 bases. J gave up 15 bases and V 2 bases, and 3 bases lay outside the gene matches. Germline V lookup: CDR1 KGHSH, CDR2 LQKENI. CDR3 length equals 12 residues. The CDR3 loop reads CASSPSGQGLTF. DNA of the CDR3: TGTGCCAGCTCACCATCCGGACAGGGCCTGACTTTC. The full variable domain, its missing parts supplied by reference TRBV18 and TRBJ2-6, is NAGVMQNPRHLVRRRGQEARLRCSPMKGHSHVYWYRQLPEEGLKFMVYLQKENIIDESGMPKERFSAEFPKEGPSILRIQQVVRGDSAAYFCASSPSGQGLTFGAGSRLTVL.